This T cell receptor beta chain was captured in a study of T cell responses to AZD1222 COVID-19 vaccine. Regarding the study as a whole: In a largely white British group with more females than males, clonal diversity was possibly underestimated.

For this clone: The target antigen is unknown.

Germline lookup yields CDR1 MDHEN and CDR2 SYDVKM. V gave up 2 bases and J gave up 3 bases, with 14 bases separating them. The CDR3 is 16 amino acids. Produced via immunoSEQ multiplex PCR; TCRdb's table is partial and in-frame only. The sample consists of roughly 150,000 clones, roughly 89% of them appearing once. The sequencing used peripheral blood, collected on day 0 of AZD1222 vaccination. The sequence was collected from an adult in good health. This chain connects TRBV28 to TRBJ1-5; TRBD1 is a possible D gene (5 bases). CDR3 in DNA: TGTGCCAGCAGTTTAGGGTTAGGAGGGACCAATCAGCCCCAGCATTTT. It specifies CASSLGLGGTNQPQHF.